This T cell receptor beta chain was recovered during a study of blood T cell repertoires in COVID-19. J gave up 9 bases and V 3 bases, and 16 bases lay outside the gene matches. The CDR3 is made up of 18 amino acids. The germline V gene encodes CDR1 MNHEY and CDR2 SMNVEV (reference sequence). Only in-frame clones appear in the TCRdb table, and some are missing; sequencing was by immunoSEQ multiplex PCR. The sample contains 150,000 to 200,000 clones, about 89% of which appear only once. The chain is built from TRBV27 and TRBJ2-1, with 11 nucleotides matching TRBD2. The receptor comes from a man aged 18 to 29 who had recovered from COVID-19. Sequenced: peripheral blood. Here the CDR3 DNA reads TGTGCCAGCAGTTTCGGGCAGGGCATTAGCGGGAGGGCGGGTGAGCAGTTCTTC. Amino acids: CASSFGQGISGRAGEQFF.